These 2 T cell receptor beta chains share one sample of origin, sequenced in a study of identical twins. TCRdb passed the 5' RACE reads through MiXCR, listing each CDR3 protein once. The data show 200,000 to 250,000 distinct CDR3 sequences, 11% to 15% seen once. Sequenced material: memory (CD45RO+) T cells sorted from blood. These receptors came from a woman under 30 in good health.

This chain joins TRBV12-3 or TRBV12-4 and TRBJ1-1, with TRBD1 matching over 11 bases. After removal of 7 bases from V and 5 bases from J, the junction contained 9 bases not matched to a gene. CDR3 length: 15 amino acids. The CDR3 DNA is TGTGCCAGCACCCCCTTGGACAGGGGGCGGACTGAAGCTTTCTTT. Translation: CASTPLDRGRTEAFF.

The chain recombines TRBV30 with TRBJ2-7; a possible D gene is TRBD1 (7 bases). The ends were cut back, 4 bases at V and 6 bases at J, with 16 bases in the middle. Germline V gene sequence: CDR1 GTSNPN, CDR2 SVGIG (reference sequence). The CDR3 consists of 13 residues. The CDR3 sequence is CAWKRAGGSEQYF. The CDR3 DNA follows: TGTGCCTGGAAGCGGGCAGGGGGGAGCGAGCAGTACTTC.